This T cell receptor (beta chain) was sequenced in a study of identical twins. Study-level points and caveats: Researchers reported excess low generation probability among twin-shared out-of-frame alpha sequences. Models underestimated out-of-frame TCR alpha sharing in monozygotic twins.

The CDR3 sequence is 15 residues long. V was clipped by 3 bases and J by 3 bases, with 13 bases between them. Looked up from germline, CDR1 is ENHRY and CDR2 is SYGVKD. Template switching added a universal primer site; cDNA carried unique molecular identifiers. TCRdb re-called the 5' RACE reads with MiXCR, one entry per CDR3 protein. The data show fewer than 250,000 distinct CDR3 sequences, approximately 7.8% seen once. This clonotype came up many times. Its antigen is unidentified. This sample also appeared in a second study, on yellow fever vaccine responses in identical twins.

This receptor was obtained from a woman between 18 and 29 years old in good health. Sequencing was performed on CD8+ T cells sorted from blood. The V and J genes are TRBV10-3 and TRBJ2-3, with D perhaps matching TRBD2 (5 bases). This CDR3 is CAISDGWESTDTQYF. CDR3 in DNA: TGTGCCATCAGTGATGGGTGGGAGTCAACAGATACGCAGTATTTT.